This T cell receptor beta chain was sequenced during a study of CD8 T cells in ankylosing spondylitis. Study conclusions and caveats: It was reported that disease-linked clones were significantly enriched in matched ankylosing spondylitis synovial fluid.

Trimming took 0 bases from V and 2 from J, leaving 5 bases between them. Germline V gene sequence: CDR1 SGDLS, CDR2 YYNGEE. The CDR3 covers 14 residues. TCRdb re-called the 5' RACE reads through MiXCR, storing one row per CDR3 protein. The sample records roughly 38,000 distinct CDR3 sequences, less than 4% being singletons. This clonotype was seen repeatedly, ten times or more. The antigen is not known. The sample taken for sequencing was blood, either unsorted or a sorted T cell fraction (not recorded which). The sequence was obtained from a male donor with ankylosing spondylitis or in good health (not recorded which). The chain carries TRBV9 and TRBJ1-4; no firm D call. The CDR3: CASSVGRTNEKLFF. The CDR3 nucleotides are TGTGCCAGCAGCGTAGGACGGACTAATGAAAAACTGTTTTTT.